The 14 T cell receptor beta chains below were found in one sample sequenced in a study of OX40 agonist ivuxolimab in advanced cancers. Generated by immunoSEQ multiplex PCR, the TCRdb table keeps only in-frame clones and is missing some. The profile shows approximately 69,000 clones, roughly 88% of them singletons. Specimen: CD4+ or CD8+ T cells sorted from blood, collected in a trial of the OX40 agonist ivuxolimab. The receptors derive from an adult with an advanced solid tumor such as melanoma, head and neck, liver or kidney cancer.

The chain is built from TRBV7-2 and TRBJ2-2; D perhaps matches TRBD2 (5 bases). Germline V CDR1 and CDR2: SGHTA, FQGNSA. This CDR3 comprises 15 residues. V was shortened by 5 bases and J by 6 bases, with 16 bases between the two germline ends. This CDR3 reads CASSAGLVTPGELFF. The CDR3 nucleotides are TGTGCCAGCAGCGCCGGACTGGTAACTCCCGGGGAGCTGTTTTTT.

In DNA, the CDR3 is TGTGCCAGCAGCTTAGGAACCAGCGGGGAGACCCAGTACTTC. Its protein is CASSLGTSGETQYF. The chain carries TRBV7-7 and TRBJ2-5, with D tentatively TRBD2 (6 bases). CDR1 is SSHAT, CDR2 FNYEAQ, per germline (reference sequence). There are 14 residues in the CDR3. The V and J ends lost 1 base and 5 bases respectively, with 11 bases between them.

The chain is built from TRBV10-3 and TRBJ1-1, with a tentative D call TRBD1 (6 bases). CDR1 is ENHRY and CDR2 is SYGVKD in the germline V gene. There are 15 residues in the CDR3. Trimming stripped 7 bases from V and 0 bases from J, with 15 bases between. DNA of the CDR3: TGTGCCATCACCGGAGAGGGGGACATGAACACTGAAGCTTTCTTT. It encodes CAITGEGDMNTEAFF.

This clone has just one count. This chain links TRBV10-3 with TRBJ2-3; 7 bases agree with TRBD1. The CDR3 runs to 15 residues. Germline CDR1 and CDR2: ENHRY and SYGVKD. The V gene end was trimmed by 3 bases and the J gene end by 2 bases; junction bases not matched to a gene: 5. The CDR3 sequence is CAISDWTGTTDTQYF. The CDR3 region has the DNA TGTGCCATCAGTGACTGGACAGGCACCACAGATACGCAGTATTTT.

In its sample, this clone was seen once. This chain uses TRBV15 with TRBJ1-5; D ambiguous. Germline lookup yields CDR1 LNHNV and CDR2 YYDKDF (reference sequence). Trimming removed 3 bases at V and 0 bases at J, with 6 bases between. This CDR3 spans 14 amino acids. CDR3 loop: CATSSIYSNQPQHF. For the CDR3, the DNA is TGTGCCACCAGCAGCATATATAGCAATCAGCCCCAGCATTTT.

The V gene is TRBV25-1, the J gene TRBJ2-7; D tentatively fits TRBD1 or TRBD2 (5 bases each). Germline V CDR1 and CDR2: MGHDK, SYGVNS. V lost 2 bases and J lost 6, with 20 bases in between. The CDR3 sequence is 16 residues long. The CDR3 coding sequence is TGTGCCAGCAGTGAAATGGGCGGTGGCACTGGGGGCGAGCAGTACTTC. This gives the protein CASSEMGGGTGGEQYF.

The chain links TRBV18 to TRBJ2-3; 9 positions match TRBD1. CDR3 length equals 14 residues. Unmatched junction bases numbered 5, after V lost 6 bases and J lost 4 bases. The V gene's germline CDR1 is KGHSH and CDR2 LQKENI. The CDR3 nucleotides read TGTGCCAGCTCGCCGGGACAGGGCGCAGATACGCAGTATTTT. Protein sequence: CASSPGQGADTQYF. Variable domain in full (rest from reference TRBV18 and TRBJ2-3): NAGVMQNPRHLVRRRGQEARLRCSPMKGHSHVYWYRQLPEEGLKFMVYLQKENIIDESGMPKERFSAEFPKEGPSILRIQQVVRGDSAAYFCASSPGQGADTQYFGPGTRLTVL.

The V call is TRBV9, the J call TRBJ2-3; TRBD2 matches 8 bases. Germline V gene sequence: CDR1 SGDLS, CDR2 YYNGEE. The CDR3 length is 15 residues. The V gene end was trimmed by 5 bases and the J gene end by 2 bases; junction bases not matched to a gene: 7. The CDR3 loop reads CASSDSGGNTDTQYF. The CDR3 bases are TGTGCCAGCAGTGACAGCGGGGGTAACACAGATACGCAGTATTTT.

J is TRBJ2-2 and V is TRBV5-4; D is perhaps TRBD1 (5 bases). Germline CDR1 and CDR2: SGHNT and YYREEE (reference sequence). There are 15 residues in the CDR3. V was cut by 0 bases and J by 5 bases, with 11 bases left in between. CDR3 sequence reads: CASSLDLAGTGELFF. The CDR3 DNA is TGTGCCAGCAGCTTGGACTTAGCAGGGACCGGGGAGCTGTTTTTT.

V and J are TRBV6-5 and TRBJ2-7; 8 nucleotides match TRBD2. With 6 bases clipped from V and 4 bases from J, the junction kept 8 bases outside the gene matches. The CDR3 spans 14 residues. Per germline, CDR1 MNHEY and CDR2 SVGAGI. CDR3 in amino acids: CASRTPGTRYEQYF. The CDR3 DNA sequence: TGTGCCAGCAGGACCCCCGGGACTAGGTACGAGCAGTACTTC.

As DNA, the CDR3 is TGTGCCAGCAGCTTACGGACCGACACTGAAGCTTTCTTT. Translation: CASSLRTDTEAFF. The V and J genes are TRBV7-9 and TRBJ1-1, with D uncertain. This CDR3 region has 13 residues. Germline V CDR1 and CDR2: SEHNR, FQNEAQ (reference sequence). The V end lost 2 bases, the J end lost 3 bases, and 7 bases lay between the germline ends.

The J gene is TRBJ2-1, the V gene TRBV5-4; 8 nucleotides agree with TRBD2. The CDR3 sequence is 15 residues long. Trimming cost V 7 bases and J 3 bases; bases outside gene matches: 9. Per the germline V gene, CDR1 is SGHNT and CDR2 is YYREEE (reference sequence). The CDR3 DNA follows: TGTGCCAGCTCCTTTACCGGGGGGGACTACAATGAGCAGTTCTTC. It encodes CASSFTGGDYNEQFF.

In its sample, this clone was seen a few times. The chain recombines TRBV27 with TRBJ2-1, with 10 bases aligning to TRBD2. The V segment lost 0 bases and the J segment 1 base; nucleotides outside the gene matches: 3. This CDR3 is 17 amino acids long. The germline V gene encodes CDR1 MNHEY and CDR2 SMNVEV (reference sequence). The CDR3 sequence: CASSLSVSGGSYNEQFF. For the CDR3, the DNA is TGTGCCAGCAGTTTATCGGTTAGCGGGGGGTCCTACAATGAGCAGTTCTTC.

This clone came up once. The chain recombines TRBV7-3 with TRBJ2-7; D not resolved. The CDR3 is 15 residues long. Germline V gene lookup returns CDR1 SGHTA and CDR2 FQGTGA. The V end was cut by 3 bases, the J end by 7 bases, with 19 bases between. CDR3 DNA: TGTGCCAGCAGCTTTAACGGCCAAGGGTGGAGTGAGCAGTACTTC. It codes for CASSFNGQGWSEQYF.